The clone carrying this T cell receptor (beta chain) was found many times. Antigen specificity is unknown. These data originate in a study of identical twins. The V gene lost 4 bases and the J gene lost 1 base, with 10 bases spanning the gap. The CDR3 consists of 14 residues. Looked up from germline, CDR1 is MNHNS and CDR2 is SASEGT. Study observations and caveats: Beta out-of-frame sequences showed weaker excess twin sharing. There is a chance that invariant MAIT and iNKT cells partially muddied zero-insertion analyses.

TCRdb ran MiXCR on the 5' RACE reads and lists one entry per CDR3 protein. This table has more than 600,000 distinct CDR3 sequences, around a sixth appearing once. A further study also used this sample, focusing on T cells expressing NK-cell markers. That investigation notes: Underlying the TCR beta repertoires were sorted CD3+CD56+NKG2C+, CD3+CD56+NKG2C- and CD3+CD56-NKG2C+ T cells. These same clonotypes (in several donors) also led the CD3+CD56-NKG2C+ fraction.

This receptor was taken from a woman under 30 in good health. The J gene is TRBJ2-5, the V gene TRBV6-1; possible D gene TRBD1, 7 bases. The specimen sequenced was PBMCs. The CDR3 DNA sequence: TGTGCCAGCAGTGCCAGGGGGGTCCAAGAGACCCAGTACTTC. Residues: CASSARGVQETQYF.